The present T cell receptor beta chain was sequenced within a study of glioma-infiltrating T cells after dendritic cell vaccination. Primers: 60 V beta forward and 13 J beta reverse. Produced via immunoSEQ multiplex PCR; TCRdb's table is partial and in-frame only. The sample holds about 92,000 clones, just over 85% seen once. This clone turned up a few times. Its specificity is not known. Whole-study results and caveats: Patients with more pretreatment TILs had longer time to progression and survival.

In germline, CDR1 is SGHTA, CDR2 FQGNSA. V was shortened by 5 bases and J by 13 bases, with 21 bases between the two germline ends. This CDR3 has 14 amino acids. The receptor was derived from a human donor with glioblastoma. The sequences come from blood, collected before dendritic cell vaccination. V gene TRBV7-2 combines with J gene TRBJ2-1, with D possibly matching TRBD2 (6 bases). Here the CDR3 reads CASSPSRVAEKQFF. CDR3 DNA sequence: TGTGCCAGCAGCCCTAGCAGGGTAGCGGAAAAACAGTTCTTC.